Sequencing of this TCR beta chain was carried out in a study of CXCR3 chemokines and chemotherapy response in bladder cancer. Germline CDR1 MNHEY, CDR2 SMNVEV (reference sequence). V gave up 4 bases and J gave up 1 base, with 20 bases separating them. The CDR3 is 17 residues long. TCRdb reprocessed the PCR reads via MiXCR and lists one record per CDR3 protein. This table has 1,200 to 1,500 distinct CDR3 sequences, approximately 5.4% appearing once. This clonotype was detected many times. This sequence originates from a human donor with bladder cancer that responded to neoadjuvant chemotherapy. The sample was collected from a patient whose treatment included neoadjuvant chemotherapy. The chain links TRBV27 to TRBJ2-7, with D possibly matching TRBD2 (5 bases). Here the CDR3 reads CASSSITPAGGSYEQYF. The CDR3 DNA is TGTGCCAGCAGTTCCATCACACCCGCGGGTGGATCCTACGAGCAGTACTTC.